This record concerns one T cell receptor beta chain sequence. Its antigen remains unidentified. The entry originates in a study of CD8+CD57+ T cells in acquired aplastic anemia. Whole-study context: Sorted cells (CD4+ and CD8+) yielded DNA amounts that averaged roughly 3 ug.

CDR3 length equals 14 residues. Trimming took off 1 base at V and 5 bases at J, with 11 bases between the two ends. The germline V gene has CDR1 LNHNV and CDR2 YYDKDF (reference sequence). Genomic DNA acted as the template from which TCR beta VDJ combination and CDR3 sequence profiling were carried out. Each CDR3 protein is one row after TCRdb ran MiXCR on the reads. The sample holds 200,000 or so distinct CDR3 sequences; more than 55% are singletons and the top ten take roughly 61%. Study-level findings and limits: The study identified twenty-nine CD8+ CDR3 sequences shared by patients and controls.

Patients selected for sequencing had displayed CD8+CD57+ cell expansion by flow cytometry. Each patient carried a diagnosis of severe acquired aplastic anemia. Source material: sorted CD4+, CD8+, or CD8+CD57+ T cells (not recorded which) from PBMCs. The chain has TRBV15 and TRBJ1-2; no firm D call. This TCR was recovered from a human donor with aplastic anemia. In DNA, the CDR3 is TGTGCCACCAGCAGAGCGGGCAGCCGATATGGCTACACCTTC. Translated, it gives CATSRAGSRYGYTF.